The 18 T cell receptor beta chains below were found in one sample sequenced in a study of OX40 agonist ivuxolimab in advanced cancers. TCRdb's table, derived via immunoSEQ multiplex PCR, lists solely in-frame clones and lacks some. The data show approximately 59,000 clones, more than 80% seen once. Material: CD4+ or CD8+ T cells sorted from blood, obtained in a trial of the OX40 agonist ivuxolimab. These receptors all come from an adult with an advanced solid tumor such as melanoma, head and neck, liver or kidney cancer.

The rearrangement joins TRBV7-3 to TRBJ2-3; 8 positions match TRBD2. CDR3 length: 15 amino acids. V shed 1 base and J 5 bases; nucleotides not matched to a gene: 5. Germline CDR1 reads SGHTA; CDR2 reads FQGTGA. CDR3 sequence: CASSLIAGRGDTQYF. The DNA for the CDR3 is TGTGCCAGCAGCTTAATAGCGGGGAGGGGAGATACGCAGTATTTT.

The genes are TRBV5-1 and TRBJ1-2; no clear D. CDR1 is SGHRS, CDR2 YFSETQ, per germline. This CDR3 region has 16 residues. V shed 0 bases and J shed 0 bases, with 12 bases lying between them. CDR3 DNA: TGCGCCAGCAGCTTGGTTGCAGGTCAAGCTAACTATGGCTACACCTTC. Its translation: CASSLVAGQANYGYTF.

This rearrangement joins TRBV7-3 to TRBJ2-5, with TRBD1 identical over 8 bases. Germline CDR1 reads SGHTA; CDR2 reads FQGTGA. This CDR3 is built from 14 residues. J lost 5 bases, V lost 2 bases, and 4 bases had no gene match. The CDR3 spells CASSLQGAGETQYF. For the CDR3, the DNA is TGTGCCAGCAGCTTACAGGGGGCAGGGGAGACCCAGTACTTC.

V usage is TRBV6-4 and J usage is TRBJ1-1; D gene uncertain. The V gene lost 4 bases and the J gene lost 5 bases, with 11 bases spanning the gap. CDR3 length: 13 amino acids. Germline lookup yields CDR1 MRHNA and CDR2 SNTAGT. The CDR3 loop reads CASSAPGRTEAFF. In DNA form, the CDR3 reads TGTGCCAGCAGTGCTCCAGGTCGTACTGAAGCTTTCTTT.

The rearrangement joins TRBV5-6 to TRBJ1-5; TRBD1 aligns across 7 bases. This CDR3 has 16 amino acids. Germline loops: CDR1 SGHDT, CDR2 YYEEEE. Trimming at V came to 2 bases and at J to 2 bases, leaving 7 bases not matched to a gene. CDR3 DNA sequence: TGTGCCAGCAGCTTTCGTGGGGGGACAGGCAATCAGCCCCAGCATTTT. Its translation: CASSFRGGTGNQPQHF.

The CDR3 DNA follows: TGTGCCAGCAGCCTCCTGGGAGGGCCGGGTGCCGAGGGGACCCAGTACTTC. It codes for CASSLLGGPGAEGTQYF. This sequence joins TRBV11-2 and TRBJ2-5; 7 nucleotides line up with TRBD2. The CDR3 loop spans 17 amino acids. Trimming cost V 5 bases and J 7 bases; bases outside gene matches: 19. Germline CDR1 SGHAT, CDR2 FQNNGV. The whole variable domain, filled in from reference TRBV11-2 and TRBJ2-5, reads EAGVAQSPRYKIIEKRQSVAFWCNPISGHATLYWYQQILGQGPKLLIQFQNNGVVDDSQLPKDRFSAERLKGVDSTLKIQPAKLEDSAVYLCASSLLGGPGAEGTQYFGPGTRLLVL.

V and J are TRBV7-2 and TRBJ2-7, with TRBD2 matching over 10 bases. CDR1 is SGHTA, CDR2 FQGNSA, per germline. V shed 5 bases, J shed 7 bases, and the junction held 11 bases outside the gene matches. The CDR3 sequence is 15 residues long. CDR3 sequence (DNA): TGTGCCAGCAGCCCTAACGGGGCTAGCGGGGGAGAGCAGTACTTC. This gives the protein CASSPNGASGGEQYF.

The chain links TRBV5-1 to TRBJ2-2, with 8 bases aligning to TRBD1. Trimming at V came to 2 bases and at J to 2 bases, leaving 2 bases not matched to a gene. CDR3 length: 15 residues. Germline V CDR1 and CDR2: SGHRS, YFSETQ. The CDR3 DNA follows: TGCGCCAGCAGCTTAGGGACAGGTAACACCGGGGAGCTGTTTTTT. Residues: CASSLGTGNTGELFF.

The gene calls are TRBV6-5 and TRBJ1-5; D not certain. CDR3 length: 14 amino acids. Germline CDR1 is MNHEY and CDR2 is SVGAGI. Trimming cost V 5 bases and J 5 bases, with 13 bases left between them. CDR3 nucleotides: TGTGCCAGCAGTACTCGGCCAGGCGATCAGCCCCAGCATTTT. As protein: CASSTRPGDQPQHF.

The chain is built from TRBV10-3 and TRBJ2-7; 7 bases match TRBD2. Germline V gene data show CDR1 as ENHRY and CDR2 as SYGVKD. There are 17 residues in the CDR3. V shed 7 bases and J 5 bases; nucleotides not matched to a gene: 20. CDR3 residues: CAINRHGSGAPQDEQYF. The DNA for the CDR3 is TGTGCCATCAACCGACACGGGAGCGGGGCTCCCCAAGACGAGCAGTACTTC.

The chain couples TRBV6-1 to TRBJ2-1; TRBD1 is a possible D gene (5 bases). The V and J ends lost 5 bases and 13 bases respectively, with 21 bases between them. Germline assignment: CDR1 MNHNS and CDR2 SASEGT. The length of the CDR3 is 14 residues. The CDR3 DNA sequence: TGTGCCAGCAGTCTGCTAATAGACCCACAGGAACAGTTCTTC. Translated, it gives CASSLLIDPQEQFF.

The J gene is TRBJ2-7, the V gene TRBV6-5, with TRBD1 identical over 8 bases. Germline CDR1 is MNHEY and CDR2 is SVGAGI. The CDR3 consists of 12 residues. J was trimmed by 6 bases and V by 6 bases; bases with no gene match: 4. In DNA form, the CDR3 reads TGTGCCAGCAGAGGACAGGGTGGCGAGCAGTACTTC. The encoded protein is CASRGQGGEQYF.

The rearrangement links TRBV10-1 to TRBJ2-3; D tentatively fits TRBD1 or TRBD2 (5 bases each). Germline V gene data show CDR1 as WNHNN and CDR2 as SYGVQD (reference sequence). The length of the CDR3 is 14 residues. The germline V and J ends were trimmed by 0 bases and 6 bases, with 10 bases remaining between them. CDR3 nucleotide sequence: TGCGCCAGCAGTGAGTCATGGGGACGGGATACGCAGTATTTT. This codes for CASSESWGRDTQYF.

This clone showed up just once. The chain recombines TRBV5-6 with TRBJ2-5; 10 nucleotides match TRBD1. The germline V gene has CDR1 SGHDT and CDR2 YYEEEE. This CDR3 has 16 amino acids. Unmatched junction bases numbered 4, after V lost 0 bases and J lost 2 bases. DNA of the CDR3: TGTGCCAGCAGCTTGGTAGGACAGGGGGTACAAGAGACCCAGTACTTC. This translates into CASSLVGQGVQETQYF.

The rearrangement joins TRBV5-1 to TRBJ2-3; 11 positions agree with TRBD2. The CDR3 consists of 15 residues. The junction had 2 bases not matched to a gene; V was cut back by 0 bases and J by 5 bases. Germline CDR1 is SGHRS and CDR2 is YFSETQ. CDR3 amino acids: CASSLEGTSGDTQYF. CDR3 sequence (DNA): TGCGCCAGCAGCTTGGAAGGGACTAGCGGAGATACGCAGTATTTT.

This chain uses TRBV5-5 with TRBJ1-2; no clear D. V shed 0 bases and J shed 5 bases, with 11 bases lying between them. Germline CDR1 reads SGHKS; CDR2 reads YYEKEE (reference sequence). The CDR3 is 14 amino acids. The CDR3 sequence: CASSLDQYRYGYTF. CDR3 coding DNA: TGTGCCAGCAGCTTGGATCAGTACAGATATGGCTACACCTTC.

The chain is built from TRBV5-5 and TRBJ2-3; the D gene is possibly TRBD2 (5 bases). V lost 4 bases and J 6 bases, leaving 15 bases between the germline ends. The CDR3 loop spans 14 amino acids. Germline lookup yields CDR1 SGHKS and CDR2 YYEKEE (reference sequence). The CDR3 region is CASSLDGRGDTQYF. The DNA of the CDR3 is TGTGCCAGCAGCCTTGATGGCCGCGGGGATACGCAGTATTTT.

The genes are TRBV6-1 and TRBJ2-3; 8 bases align to TRBD2. Germline CDR1 is MNHNS and CDR2 is SASEGT. This CDR3 has 16 amino acids. J gave up 6 bases and V 4 bases, and 12 bases lay outside the gene matches. The CDR3 DNA is TGTGCCAGCAGTGGAAGTCGGGCGGGGGGCCAGGATACGCAGTATTTT. Its translation is CASSGSRAGGQDTQYF.